The sequence of this T cell receptor beta chain was determined in a study of blood T cell repertoires in COVID-19. Study at large: The study drew acute and convalescent COVID-19 samples from the United States, Italy and Spain.

Original methodology: It was from reference gene primer amplification that nucleated cell counts were estimated. Some clones are missing from TCRdb's copy, which holds only in-frame ones; the method was immunoSEQ multiplex PCR. That table is the source of V, J and clone size, and D and trimming were worked out from the DNA. The sample lists 150,000 to 180,000 clones, roughly 83% occurring once. The V and J ends lost 0 bases and 1 base respectively, with 13 bases between them. Germline CDR1 and CDR2: SGHNT and YYREEE (reference sequence). This CDR3 spans 16 amino acids. The V and J genes are TRBV5-4 and TRBJ1-1, with a tentative D call TRBD1 (5 bases). This TCR came from a woman aged 60-75 years with acute or convalescent COVID-19. The sequenced sample consisted of peripheral blood. The DNA for the CDR3 is TGTGCCAGCAGCTTGGGGGGCCCCTCGTGGAACACTGAAGCTTTCTTT. Translated: CASSLGGPSWNTEAFF.